What follows is one TCR beta chain and its context. The target antigen is unknown. Described time point: persistent/refractory GD, antithyroid drugs over 5 years with positive TRAb. Extracted RNA from PBMCs served as the source of the TCR library. Germline assignment: CDR1 LNHDA and CDR2 SQIVND (reference sequence). Trimming stripped 5 bases from V and 5 bases from J, with 12 bases between. This CDR3 contains 13 residues. This sample is drawn from a study of regulatory T cells in long-lasting Graves disease. General study results and limits: New patients shared fewer public clonotypes (around 970) than persistent patients did (more than 2,500).

iRepertoire HTBI primers and Arm-PCR of CDR3 regions built TCR beta libraries. MiXCR, applied by TCRdb to the multiplex PCR reads, yields one record per CDR3 protein. The sample includes about 450,000 distinct CDR3 sequences, 20% to 30% seen only once; the top ten take over 25%. The chain has TRBV19 and TRBJ1-1, with a weak D call TRBD1 (6 bases). The input for sequencing was peripheral blood mononuclear cells (PBMCs), taken when the disease was refractory, from a patient treated with antithyroid drugs. The TCR originated in a female donor with Graves disease. CDR3 sequence (DNA): TGTGCCAGTAGTCCGGGGGCGAGGACTGAAGCTTTCTTT. This codes for CASSPGARTEAFF.